This TCR beta chain was captured in a study of blood T cell repertoires in COVID-19. Study background: PBMCs, B-cell-depleted T cells, or T cells were the source of the cDNA or gDNA that made up the material.

Clones were read by immunoSEQ multiplex PCR, and TCRdb kept only the in-frame ones, dropping some. The table has 40,000 to 60,000 clones, 70% to 90% seen once; the top ten hold approximately 15%. Trimming removed 2 bases from V and 11 bases from J, with 17 bases in between. CDR1 KGHDR and CDR2 SFDVKD come from the germline V gene. The CDR3 extends over 14 amino acids. V is TRBV24-1 and J is TRBJ1-1, with a tentative D call TRBD1 (5 bases). Sequencing used peripheral blood. The receptor comes from a human donor in a cohort sampled during active COVID-19. CDR3 residues: CATSDWVDPGVAFF. As DNA, the CDR3 is TGTGCCACCAGTGATTGGGTGGACCCGGGGGTTGCTTTCTTT.